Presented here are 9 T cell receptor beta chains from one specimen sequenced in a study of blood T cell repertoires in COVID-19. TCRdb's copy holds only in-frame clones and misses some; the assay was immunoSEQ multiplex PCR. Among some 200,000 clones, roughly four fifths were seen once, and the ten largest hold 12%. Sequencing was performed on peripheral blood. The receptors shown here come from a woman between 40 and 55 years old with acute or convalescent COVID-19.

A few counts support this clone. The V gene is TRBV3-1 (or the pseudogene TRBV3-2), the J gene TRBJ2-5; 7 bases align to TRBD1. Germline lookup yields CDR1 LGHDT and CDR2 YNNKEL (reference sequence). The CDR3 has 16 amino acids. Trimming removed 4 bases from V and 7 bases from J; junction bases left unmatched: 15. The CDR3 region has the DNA TGTGCCAGCAGCCCACTGTCTCAGGGGGTCGGTGGGACCCAGTACTTC. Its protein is CASSPLSQGVGGTQYF.

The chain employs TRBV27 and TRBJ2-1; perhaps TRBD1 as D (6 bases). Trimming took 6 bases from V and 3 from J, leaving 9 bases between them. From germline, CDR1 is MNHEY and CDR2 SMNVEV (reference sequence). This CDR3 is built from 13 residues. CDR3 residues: CASRPTGYNEQFF. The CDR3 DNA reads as TGTGCCAGCAGGCCGACAGGCTACAATGAGCAGTTCTTC.

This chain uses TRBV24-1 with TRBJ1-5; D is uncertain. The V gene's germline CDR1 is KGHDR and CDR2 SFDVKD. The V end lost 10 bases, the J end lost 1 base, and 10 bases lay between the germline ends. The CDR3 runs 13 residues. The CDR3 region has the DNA TGTGCCACTACCGGAGGGAGCAATCAGCCCCAGCATTTT. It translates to CATTGGSNQPQHF.

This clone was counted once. CDR3 residues: CASSLTPTRAWGDEQFF. In DNA form, the CDR3 reads TGTGCCAGCAGCTTAACCCCGACTAGGGCCTGGGGGGATGAGCAGTTCTTC. The chain carries TRBV7-9 and TRBJ2-1, with D perhaps TRBD2 (6 bases). Germline V lookup: CDR1 SEHNR, CDR2 FQNEAQ (reference sequence). The V end was cut by 2 bases, the J end by 8 bases, with 22 bases between. The CDR3 runs 17 residues.

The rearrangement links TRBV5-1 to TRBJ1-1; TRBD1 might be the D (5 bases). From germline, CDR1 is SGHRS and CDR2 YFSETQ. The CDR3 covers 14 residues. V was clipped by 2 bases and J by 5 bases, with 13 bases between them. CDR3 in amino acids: CASSFGGVVTEAFF. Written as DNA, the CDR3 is TGCGCCAGCAGCTTCGGAGGGGTGGTGACTGAAGCTTTCTTT.

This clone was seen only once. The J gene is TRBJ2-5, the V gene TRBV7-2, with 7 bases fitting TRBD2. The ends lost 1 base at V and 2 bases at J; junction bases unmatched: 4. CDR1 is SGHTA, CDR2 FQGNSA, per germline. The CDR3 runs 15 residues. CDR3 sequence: CASSLGGGPQETQYF. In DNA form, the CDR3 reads TGTGCCAGCAGCTTAGGGGGAGGGCCGCAAGAGACCCAGTACTTC.

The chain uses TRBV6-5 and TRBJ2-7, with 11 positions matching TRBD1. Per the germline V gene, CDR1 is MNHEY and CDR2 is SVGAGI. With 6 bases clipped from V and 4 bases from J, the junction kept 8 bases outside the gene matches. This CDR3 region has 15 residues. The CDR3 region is CASSYRGDRGYEQYF. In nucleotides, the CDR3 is TGTGCCAGCAGCTATCGCGGGGACAGGGGGTACGAGCAGTACTTC.

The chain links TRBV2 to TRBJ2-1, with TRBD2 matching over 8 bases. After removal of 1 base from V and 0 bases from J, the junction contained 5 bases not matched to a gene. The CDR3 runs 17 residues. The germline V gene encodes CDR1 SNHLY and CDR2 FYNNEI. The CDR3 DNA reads TGTGCCAGCAGTGAAGGGGTAGCGGGAAGCTCCTACAATGAGCAGTTCTTC. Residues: CASSEGVAGSSYNEQFF.

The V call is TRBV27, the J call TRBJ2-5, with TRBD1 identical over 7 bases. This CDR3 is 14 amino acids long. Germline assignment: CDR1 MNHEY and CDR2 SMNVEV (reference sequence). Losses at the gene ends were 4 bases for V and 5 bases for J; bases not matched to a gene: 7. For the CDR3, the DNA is TGTGCCAGCAGTTCCTACAGGGGCGGGGAGACCCAGTACTTC. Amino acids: CASSSYRGGETQYF.